This entry describes one T cell receptor beta chain. Its specificity is unknown. Just one base apart from a much larger clone, this may be a read error. The entry originates in a study of early T cells in non-severe SARS-CoV-2 infection. Study-wide context: Alpha and beta chains were unpaired, from unsorted whole-blood bulk RNA. Study-level points and caveats: Anti-spike CD8 specificities were favored by VDJdb matching, whose results missed private and CD4 specificities.

The TCR library protocol attached unique molecular identifiers to the individual cDNA molecules. TCRdb used MiXCR to reprocess the 5' RACE reads, holding one entry per CDR3 protein. The table has some 62,000 distinct CDR3 sequences, roughly a tenth seen once. Per germline, CDR1 LGHNT and CDR2 FRNRAP. This CDR3 has 16 residues. The genes are TRBV12-5 and TRBJ2-2; D is perhaps TRBD2 (6 bases). Sample: whole blood. The sequence came from an adult who was a healthcare worker with PCR-confirmed SARS-CoV-2 infection or an uninfected control (not recorded which). CDR3 protein: CASGRSGTLNTGELIF. The CDR3 nucleotides are TGTGCTAGTGGTAGATCCGGGACTCTGAACACCGGGGAGCTGATTTTT.